A single T cell receptor (beta chain) is shown here with its context. Its recognized antigen is unknown. Per-nucleotide qualities are absent, and no much larger clonotype sits a single base away. The data originate from a study of cytomegalovirus exposure and HLA in healthy donors (TCRdb year 2017). As for the study more broadly: An earlier analysis of 550 to 700 of the donors reported approximately 300 Gb of sequence data and 120 million or so unique TCR beta sequences from 190 million or so T cells. An early release covering roughly 640 HLA-typed donors comprised 250 to 350 gigabases of sequencing data and around 85 million unique TCR sequences. Among the 398 genotyped donors, about 83% belonged to the genetic ancestry cluster associated with self-reported Caucasian donors. The study was designed to test whether signatures of past pathogen exposure could be identified by cataloging public T cell receptors. The study used immunosequencing to profile the T cell repertoires of approximately 640 subjects and linked those repertoires to cytomegalovirus serostatus. In addition to the first cohort of 666 subjects, a separate validation cohort of some 120 different subjects was used. To predict cytomegalovirus infection status, the study brought together high-throughput TCR immunosequencing, statistical association of individual TCRs with disease status, and machine learning. In a later analysis, previously published TCR beta repertoires from more than 500 donors were re-analyzed and high-resolution HLA genotyping was added so that TCR occurrence patterns could be studied. The later analysis used no new phenotypic data to find candidate immune exposures, relying instead on TCR beta sequences and their occurrence across donors. To decide whether each TCR beta V gene segment behaved as functional or pseudogenic, an earlier analysis of approximately 590 of the donors relied on high-throughput TCR beta sequencing. Donor age, sex, ethnicity and CMV serostatus were collected together with the repertoire data. A later genetic analysis used genome-wide SNP genotypes for about 60% of the 666 donors, treating that subset as a discovery cohort. All discovery cohort repertoires had been generated on a single sequencing platform. Both class I and class II loci were covered by HLA typing, at four-digit resolution. The number of typed donors differed by locus: 629-630 for A, B, C, DRB1 and DQB1; approximately 540 for DQA1; around 610 for DPA1; and some 430 for DPB1. Roughly 5 DR-DQ haplotypes were handled as single units for association and clustering, since linkage in the cohort was strong. Among almost 400 genotyped donors of the cohort, an average of around 240,000 unique TCR beta nucleotide sequences were sequenced per donor, roughly a sixth of them non-productive.

The cohort comprised 550 to 700 healthy bone marrow donors. Cohort members were all nominally healthy when sampled, although unrecorded immune exposures were likely present. The donor tested CMV seropositive and was one of the 289 seropositive cohort members. Each donor provided a peripheral blood sample, and peripheral blood mononuclear cells were used for TCR beta sequencing. The Qiagen DNeasy Blood Extraction Kit was used to extract genomic DNA from the blood cell samples. The method behind the library was the immunoSEQ multiplex PCR assay. A mixture of 60 forward primers for TCR Vbeta segments and 13 reverse primers for TCR Jbeta segments was used in the multiplex PCR. The CDR3 region of rearranged TCR beta genes was amplified from genomic DNA by a multiplex PCR assay. Amplified TCR beta libraries were sequenced as 87-base-pair reads on the Illumina HiSeq System. Concerning the study's data processing: Across the 670 or so repertoires, a later analysis counted approximately 75 million unique TCR beta chains, approximately 12 million of which were shared by at least two donors. A nearest-neighbor algorithm error-corrected the raw reads and collapsed the reads into unique sequences, merging closely related sequences to remove PCR and sequencing errors. To assign V, D and J gene segments, CDR3 sequences were aligned to IMGT reference sequences. For a sequence to be retained, a match of at least six nucleotides to both a V gene segment and a J gene segment was required. Rearrangements were called productive when the CDR3 lacked stop codons and stayed in frame with V and J; all others were non-productive. CDR3 was defined according to IMGT convention as the region running from the second conserved V-encoded cysteine to the conserved J-encoded phenylalanine. The earlier analysis of approximately 590 of the donors excluded any sequence lacking an unambiguous match to a single V gene segment. An earlier analysis of several hundred of the donors called V segments functional above 56.7% productive rearrangements and segregating when the between-donor standard deviation exceeded 5%. A statistical classification framework was developed to diagnose cytomegalovirus status using the catalog of TCR beta chain sequences. In a later analysis, TCR nucleotide sequences were compared against IMGT/GENE-DB human TR gene sequences so that V and J genes could be assigned. The TCRdist pipeline was used in a later analysis to assign CDR3 sequences and most-parsimonious VDJ recombination scenarios. A later analysis defined each TCR beta chain by its CDR3 amino acid sequence plus V-gene family, and excluded reads lacking a unique V-gene family. As a way to deal with suspected cross-contamination and a sequencing artifact, a later analysis dropped approximately 570 nucleotide sequences that were highly shared and had low generation probability. In a later analysis, a clonal expansion index for each public chain was calculated from normalized within-repertoire ranks of inferred template counts. Generation probabilities in a later analysis came from a VDJ recombination model fitted to out-of-frame rearrangements, and those results were checked against IGoR. In a later analysis, hypergeometric tests were used to score TCR-TCR, TCR-HLA and TCR-CMV co-occurrence, with a repertoire-size bias correction applied to TCR pairs. False discovery rates were estimated in a later analysis by permuting HLA or CMV assignments 20 times. A later analysis grouped co-occurring TCRs with DBSCAN, adding TCRdist sequence similarity when clustering within HLA-allele-positive subsets. Repertoires with fewer than 30,000 or more than 120,000 public chains were left out of co-occurrence clustering, as were five repertoires with anomalous nucleotide sharing. Imported from immuneACCESS, the table was reduced by TCRdb to in-frame sequences with V and J called. These copies leave out some clones; in studies compared against another copy, an unresolved V gene accounts for under half, and the cause of the remainder is not known. That table gives V, J and clone size, and the DNA gave D and trimming. The table for this sample lists fewer than 110,000 clones; over 70% of them were counted only once. The top ten clones comprise roughly 3.9% of the sample.

The research as a whole found: The sequencing pipeline was judged likely to have produced a cluster of highly shared sequence variants as a technical artifact. Cytomegalovirus status was reported to be diagnosed by the classifier with high specificity and sensitivity in both the original and validation cohorts. Because HLA typing was missing for some donors at each locus, association tests included only the typed subset. When HLA alleles, especially DR and DQ, strongly co-occurred, attributing TCR associations to individual alleles was difficult. Correlated functional status among segregating V segments might reflect linkage disequilibrium, but an unknown experimental factor could not be ruled out. In a later analysis, HLA-associated TCR beta chains showed more clonal expansion and lower generation probabilities than non-associated chains that were equally common. Some IMGT-functional V segments, including TRBV6-2 and TRBV6-3, could not be distinguished by the 87-base-pair reads and were therefore excluded. A later analysis reported that several top co-occurrence clusters appeared linked to parvovirus B19, influenza, CMV and Epstein-Barr virus. In this cohort, only TCR beta chains were sequenced, and detectable features were limited by the absence of alpha or paired-chain data. In a later analysis, some 17,000 TCR beta sequences were associated with specific HLA alleles at a false discovery rate of 0.05. According to a later analysis, TCR association rates differed among HLA loci, with DRB1 alleles showing the most associated TCRs and HLA-C alleles showing the fewest. The presence/absence analyses assumed that sequencing depth was roughly uniform across donors, and that assumption may not be true. The authors suggested that the approach could potentially be extended to other disease states and immunological phenotypes. In a later analysis, most CMV-associated TCR beta chains were found to appear HLA-restricted, with HLA associations seemingly driven largely by CMV exposure. Because counts were too low, approximately 15 rarely observed V segments, including chromosome 9 orphons, were excluded from the earlier analysis of under 650 of the donors. V-gene and J-gene trimming of TCR beta chains was associated with a missense DCLRE1C variant in a later genetic analysis, and the association was replicated in an independent cohort. An earlier analysis of some 560 of the donors showed that most TCR beta V segments appeared in productive rearrangements either about 87% or about 30% of the time, which broadly matched IMGT annotations. A further reported finding was that TCR beta sequences accurately predicted the HLA-A and HLA-B alleles for most subjects in the first cohort. The study gave a list of roughly 150 TCR beta chains associated with cytomegalovirus. In a later genetic analysis, fewer N-insertions in productive TCRs were reported among donors in an Asian-associated ancestry cluster than the roughly 670-donor mean. Immune exposure information for the cohort was limited to CMV serostatus. A few of the identified cytomegalovirus-associated TCR beta chains were confirmed in vitro to be specific for cytomegalovirus antigens. Most TCR sequences were seen in very few donors, while some public TCRs were found in many individuals.

The CDR3 spans 15 residues, from the cysteine through the phenylalanine. Only CDR3 DNA remains: 45 bases, in frame from the first base. Trimming accounts for 4 bases at V and 7 bases at J, while the number of junction bases matched to no gene is 11. CDR1 and CDR2 (MDHEN, SYDVKM) derive from the germline V gene. The receptor chain draws on TRBV28 and TRBJ2-7, and TRBD1 aligns with 9 junction nucleotides. This TCR came from a man aged 50 to 60 in good health and CMV-seropositive. The sample was PBMCs. The DNA reads as follows: TGTGCCAGCAGTTCCGCGGGACAGGGATTGCGGGAGCAGTACTTC. Translated, this gives CASSSAGQGLREQYF.